These 5 T cell receptor beta chains originate from one sample sequenced in a study of glioma-infiltrating T cells after dendritic cell vaccination. Time point reported: after dendritic cell vaccination, including at tumor progression/relapse. The protocol was immunoSEQ multiplex PCR, while the TCRdb copy is restricted to in-frame clones and leaves out a portion. Of about 99,000 clones listed, approximately 84% are singletons. Material: blood, obtained after dendritic cell vaccination. The receptors were gathered from a human donor with glioblastoma.

The CDR3 sequence is CASSLADRGSYEQYF. In DNA form, the CDR3 reads TGTGCCAGCAGCTTGGCGGACAGGGGGTCCTACGAGCAGTACTTC. The rearrangement joins TRBV7-9 to TRBJ2-7, with 10 bases aligning to TRBD1. This CDR3 region has 15 residues. Looked up from germline, CDR1 is SEHNR and CDR2 is FQNEAQ (reference sequence). The trim removed 3 bases at V and 1 base at J, leaving 3 bases unmatched.

The chain is built from TRBV20-1 and TRBJ2-7; D is uncertain. Germline CDR1 is DFQATT and CDR2 is SNEGSKA (reference sequence). V lost 3 bases, J lost 3 bases, and 6 bases lay in between. The CDR3 is made up of 11 amino acids. The DNA of the CDR3 is TGCAGTGCTAGTCCCAGCTACGAGCAGTACTTC. Protein sequence: CSASPSYEQYF.

This clone turned up a few times. V is TRBV5-1 and J is TRBJ2-7; D not resolved. Between the trimmed V and J ends, which lost 0 bases and 6 bases, there was a span of 10 bases. This CDR3 has 13 residues. Germline CDR1 SGHRS, CDR2 YFSETQ. The CDR3 nucleotides are TGCGCCAGCAGCTTGGGACCCGAGCGCGAGCAGTACTTC. Amino acids: CASSLGPEREQYF. The variable domain in full, with the rest retrieved from reference TRBV5-1 and TRBJ2-7, is KAGVTQTPRYLIKTRGQQVTLSCSPISGHRSVSWYQQTPGQGLQFLFEYFSETQRNKGNFPGRFSGRQFSNSRSEMNVSTLELGDSALYLCASSLGPEREQYFGPGTRLTVT.

V is TRBV5-1 and J is TRBJ1-1; no definite D call. The CDR3 has 12 residues. Germline V gene sequence: CDR1 SGHRS, CDR2 YFSETQ. V was clipped by 0 bases and J by 11 bases, with 11 bases between them. The CDR3 coding sequence is TGCGCCAGCAGCTTGGCCGGCCGAGGGGCTTTCTTT. Protein: CASSLAGRGAFF.

This chain connects TRBV5-8 to TRBJ1-2; TRBD1 matches at 7 bases. Trimming took 4 bases from V and 7 from J; bases not matched to a gene: 10. CDR3 length: 14 residues. The germline V gene encodes CDR1 SGHTS and CDR2 YDEGEE. The chain's CDR3 is CASSPLTGWSGYTF. In DNA form, the CDR3 reads TGTGCCAGCAGCCCACTGACAGGGTGGAGTGGCTACACCTTC.